This is a list of T cell receptor beta chains from one sample in a study of blood T cell repertoires in COVID-19. Some clones are missing from TCRdb's copy, which holds only in-frame ones; the method was immunoSEQ multiplex PCR. The table lists a few hundred thousand clones, around 91% of them singletons, with roughly 1% in the top ten. The sequencing sample was made of peripheral blood. The receptor set was obtained from a middle-aged woman with COVID-19, enrolled during active disease. Each CDR3 is given with its conserved first and last residue. Fields, in order: clone size, D gene, V gene, J gene, CDR3 DNA, CDR3 protein. A D gene is named only where the DNA matches it firmly. Where a row states a size, it is once, few, many or the class of an expanded clone; other rows omit it.

>.|.|TRBV28|TRBJ1-3
TGTGCCAGCAGTTTATCGGCAGGGTTGGGAAACACCATATATTTT
CASSLSAGLGNTIYF
>.|TRBD1|TRBV6-5|TRBJ1-4
TGTGCCAGCAGAGACAGGGTTCTAAAGGAAAAACTGTTTTTT
CASRDRVLKEKLFF
>.|.|TRBV6-5|TRBJ1-1
TGTGCCAGCAGTTACGGGGACACCGCCAGAGGCACTGAAGCTTTCTTT
CASSYGDTARGTEAFF
>once|.|TRBV29-1|TRBJ1-4
TGCAGCGTCATCGACGGGGATAATCCGGAGGAACTGTTTTTT
CSVIDGDNPEELFF
>.|.|TRBV4-3|TRBJ2-5
TGCGCCAGCAGCGTCGATCAGGGACAAGAGACCCAGTACTTC
CASSVDQGQETQYF
>once|TRBD1|TRBV5-5|TRBJ1-2
TGTGCCAGCAGCTTCCCGGGACAGACCTATGGCTACACCTTC
CASSFPGQTYGYTF
>.|TRBD1|TRBV6-1|TRBJ2-7
TGTGCCAGCAGTGTTAATCAGGGGGCCTCAACCTACGAGCAGTACTTC
CASSVNQGASTYEQYF
>.|.|TRBV29-1|TRBJ2-7
TGCAGCGTTGATATACAGGACGACTACGAGCAGTACTTC
CSVDIQDDYEQYF
>once|.|TRBV4-1|TRBJ1-1
TGCGCCAGCAGCCCACATATACAGAACACTGAAGCTTTCTTT
CASSPHIQNTEAFF
>.|TRBD1|TRBV28|TRBJ1-2
TGTGCCAGCTACCCCCGGGACAGTCAAACAGGCTACACCTTC
CASYPRDSQTGYTF
>.|TRBD1|TRBV7-9|TRBJ1-2
TGTGCCAGCAGCTTAGGGACAGGGCCTCAGTCGGTCGGCGGCTACACCTTC
CASSLGTGPQSVGGYTF
>.|.|TRBV30|TRBJ1-1
TGTGCCTGGAGTCCATCGGAGTACACTGAAGCTTTCTTT
CAWSPSEYTEAFF
>.|.|TRBV6-2/TRBV6-3|TRBJ2-1
TGTGCCAGCAGTCCCCCTCGGGTTTACAATGAGCAGTTCTTC
CASSPPRVYNEQFF
>.|.|TRBV28|TRBJ1-1
TGTGCCAGCAGTCTTCCCGGGGGTGGAGCTTTCTTT
CASSLPGGGAFF
>.|TRBD2|TRBV27|TRBJ2-7
TGTGCCAGCAGTTCCCTAGGTCGGCGGGAGGGCTCGTACGAGCAGTACTTC
CASSSLGRREGSYEQYF
>.|.|TRBV12-3/TRBV12-4|TRBJ2-7
TGTGCCAGCAGTCTCGGGGTTGGCTCCGAGCAGTACTTC
CASSLGVGSEQYF
>.|TRBD1|TRBV6-5|TRBJ1-4
TGTGCCAGCAGCAGGGGGACAGGTGAAAAACTGTTTTTT
CASSRGTGEKLFF
>.|.|TRBV28|TRBJ2-7
TGTGCCAGCAGTTTAATAGGGGAAGCTACCTACGAGCAGTACTTC
CASSLIGEATYEQYF
>.|TRBD2|TRBV4-3|TRBJ2-3
TGCGCCAGCAGCCAAGCTCTAGCGGGGGTTGCAGATACGCAGTATTTT
CASSQALAGVADTQYF
>.|.|TRBV28|TRBJ2-7
TGTGCCAGCAGTTTTATGGACAATATCCGCTACGAGCAGTACTTC
CASSFMDNIRYEQYF
>once|TRBD2|TRBV18|TRBJ2-6
TGTGCCAGCTCACCACTACAAAGGGGCGGGAGCTCTGGGGCCAACGTCCTGACTTTC
CASSPLQRGGSSGANVLTF
>few|TRBD1|TRBV28|TRBJ2-7
TGTGCCAGCAGGGAGCGGGACAGGGGTACCTACGAGCAGTACTTC
CASRERDRGTYEQYF
>.|.|TRBV10-1|TRBJ1-2
TGCGCCAGCAGATGGGGCAGTGTGGGACTGTTATCACATGGCTACACCTTC
CASRWGSVGLLSHGYTF
>.|.|TRBV28|TRBJ1-5
TGTGCCAGCAGTTTAAGTCGACAGGGCAATCAGCCCCAGCATTTT
CASSLSRQGNQPQHF
>.|TRBD2|TRBV6-6|TRBJ2-7
TGTGCCAGCAGTCCGACTAGCGGTTACGAGCAGTACTTC
CASSPTSGYEQYF
>.|TRBD2|TRBV7-3|TRBJ2-1
TGTGCCAGCAGTCCTAGAGCACTAGCGGGAGTCGGTAGCAATGAGCAGTTCTTC
CASSPRALAGVGSNEQFF
>.|.|TRBV29-1|TRBJ1-1
TGCAGCGTTTTAATGAACACTGAAGCTTTCTTT
CSVLMNTEAFF
>.|TRBD1|TRBV10-3|TRBJ1-1
TGTGCCTCAGGACAGGGGATGAACACTGAAGCTTTCTTT
CASGQGMNTEAFF
>.|TRBD1|TRBV2|TRBJ2-1
TGTGCCAGCACCAGGACAGGTAGTGCGGATGAGCAGTTCTTC
CASTRTGSADEQFF
>few|.|TRBV6-1|TRBJ1-1
TGTGCCAGCAGTGAAGGATGGGGGGCTGAAGCTTTCTTT
CASSEGWGAEAFF
>.|.|TRBV27|TRBJ2-5
TGTGCCAGCAGTTTATTCCACTCTAACCCCGCGACCCAGTACTTC
CASSLFHSNPATQYF
>.|.|TRBV6-1|TRBJ1-2
TGTGCCAGCAGTGAAGCGCTTTCGGCAGGGTCGGTTGGCTACACCTTC
CASSEALSAGSVGYTF
>.|TRBD1|TRBV5-1|TRBJ2-3
TGCGCCAGCAGCTATGGACAGGGTTTACTTACAGATACGCAGTATTTT
CASSYGQGLLTDTQYF
>.|.|TRBV19|TRBJ2-5
TGTGCCAGTAGTATCCCACGGCAGGCTCAAGAGACCCAGTACTTC
CASSIPRQAQETQYF
>.|.|TRBV30|TRBJ1-6
TGTGCCTGGAGTAAGGGGTATAATTCACCCCTCCACTTT
CAWSKGYNSPLHF
>.|TRBD1|TRBV5-5|TRBJ1-3
TGTGCCAGCAGCTTAGACAGGGGCTGGAACACCATATATTTT
CASSLDRGWNTIYF
>.|.|TRBV28|TRBJ1-6
TGTGCCAGCAGTTTCGGTCGGCACAGCAATTCACCCCTCCACTTT
CASSFGRHSNSPLHF
>.|.|TRBV11-2|TRBJ2-2
TGTGCCAGCAGCTTAGACGGCGGGAACACCGGGGAGCTGTTTTTT
CASSLDGGNTGELFF
>.|TRBD1|TRBV19|TRBJ1-1
TGTGCCAGTAGTATAGATCACAGGGGAAGAGTGAACACTGAAGCTTTCTTT
CASSIDHRGRVNTEAFF
>.|TRBD1|TRBV5-1|TRBJ2-2
TGCGCCAGCAGCTGGGACAGGGGTAGGAACGGGGAGCTGTTTTTT
CASSWDRGRNGELFF
>.|TRBD1|TRBV28|TRBJ1-5
TGTGCCAGCAGCAGAGGACGGACAGGGAAGGGTCAGCCCCAGCATTTT
CASSRGRTGKGQPQHF
>once|TRBD2|TRBV2|TRBJ2-7
TGTGCCAGCAGTGACGGTAGTAGCGGGGGCTACGAGCAGTACTTC
CASSDGSSGGYEQYF
>.|TRBD1|TRBV6-1|TRBJ1-5
TGTGCCAGCAGTGAAGAGCCAACAGGGGTAAATCAGCCCCAGCATTTT
CASSEEPTGVNQPQHF
>.|.|TRBV30|TRBJ1-1
TGTGCCTGGAGCCTGACAGGTCTGGCCACTGAAGCTTTCTTT
CAWSLTGLATEAFF
>.|.|TRBV18|TRBJ1-1
TGTGCCAGCTCACCGGACTCTCGCACTGAAGCTTTCTTT
CASSPDSRTEAFF